Following are 23 T cell receptor beta chains from one sample sequenced in a study of human T cells and chemical hapten exposure. TCRdb processed the RACE reads anew with MiXCR; each CDR3 protein has one entry. The sample shows over 65,000 distinct CDR3 sequences, approximately 12% of them seen only once. The time point: patch test 1, 2 weeks after DPC sensitization. The treatment denotes: therapeutic diphenylcyclopropenone sensitization with weekly scalp DPC. The sequencing here drew on whole blood, taken in connection with sensitization to the hapten diphenylcyclopropenone (DPC). The source is a woman aged 50 to 60 with alopecia areata. Some clones in this sample may be carry-over from other donors' samples.

In its sample, this clonotype was seen many times. This sequence joins TRBV6-2 or TRBV6-3 and TRBJ2-7; D gene uncertain. The CDR3 consists of 12 residues. Trimming stripped 5 bases from V and 7 bases from J, with 12 bases between. CDR1 and CDR2 from the germline V gene are MNHEY and SVGEGT. DNA of the CDR3: TGTGCCAGCAGTCTGGACGCACGGGAGCAGTACTTC. Translation gives CASSLDAREQYF.

This clonotype was seen repeatedly, ten times or more. This sequence joins TRBV5-6 and TRBJ2-5; TRBD1 aligns across 7 bases. The CDR3 totals 15 residues. CDR1 is SGHDT, CDR2 YYEEEE, per germline. The ends lost 3 bases at V and 2 bases at J; junction bases unmatched: 7. In DNA, the CDR3 is TGTGCCAGCAGCTACCGGGACAGCAATCAAGAGACCCAGTACTTC. Translation: CASSYRDSNQETQYF. Combining the CDR3 with reference TRBV5-6 and TRBJ2-5 gives the whole variable domain DAGVTQSPTHLIKTRGQQVTLRCSPKSGHDTVSWYQQALGQGPQFIFQYYEEEERQRGNFPDRFSGHQFPNYSSELNVNALLLGDSALYLCASSYRDSNQETQYFGPGTRLLVL.

The chain joins TRBV6-2 or TRBV6-3 to TRBJ1-4; 9 bases are a match to TRBD1. CDR1 and CDR2 from the germline V gene are MNHEY and SVGEGT. V shed 4 bases, J shed 7 bases, and the junction held 4 bases outside the gene matches. The CDR3 is 14 amino acids. The CDR3 sequence: CASSSWTGVEKLFF. The DNA for the CDR3 is TGTGCCAGCAGTTCGTGGACAGGGGTTGAAAAACTGTTTTTT.

This clonotype was found many times. The V call is TRBV6-5, the J call TRBJ2-7, with 8 bases aligning to TRBD1. V shed 5 bases, J shed 3 bases, and the junction held 6 bases outside the gene matches. Germline CDR1 is MNHEY and CDR2 is SVGAGI. The CDR3 has 14 residues. The CDR3 region has the DNA TGTGCCAGCAGTCTGGACAGGGCTGACTACGAGCAGTACTTC. The encoded protein is CASSLDRADYEQYF.

This clonotype was seen many times. The rearrangement uses TRBV27 and TRBJ2-5; TRBD1 matches at 9 bases. Per germline, CDR1 MNHEY and CDR2 SMNVEV (reference sequence). This CDR3 has 16 residues. J lost 0 bases, V lost 2 bases, and 4 bases had no gene match. CDR3 DNA: TGTGCCAGCAGTTTAAGGACAGGGGTGGACCAAGAGACCCAGTACTTC. Translated: CASSLRTGVDQETQYF.

J is TRBJ2-1 and V is TRBV19; D may be TRBD2 (6 bases). CDR1 is LNHDA and CDR2 is SQIVND in the germline V gene (reference sequence). The CDR3 totals 15 residues. V lost 7 bases and J 3 bases, leaving 16 bases between the germline ends. The CDR3 here is CASTPRGIGYNEQFF. In nucleotides, the CDR3 is TGTGCCAGTACTCCCCGGGGGATAGGCTACAATGAGCAGTTCTTC. Based on the CDR3 plus reference TRBV19 and TRBJ2-1, the full variable domain is DGGITQSPKYLFRKEGQNVTLSCEQNLNHDAMYWYRQDPGQGLRLIYYSQIVNDFQKGDIAEGYSVSREKKESFPLTVTSAQKNPTAFYLCASTPRGIGYNEQFFGPGTRLTVL.

The chain combines TRBV20-1 with TRBJ2-3; 13 bases line up with TRBD2. The germline gives CDR1 DFQATT, CDR2 SNEGSKA (reference sequence). The CDR3 length is 15 residues. Losses at the gene ends were 5 bases for V and 7 bases for J; bases not matched to a gene: 9. CDR3 DNA: TGCAGTGCTGCATGGACTAGCGGGAGTTTAAATACGCAGTATTTT. It is translated as CSAAWTSGSLNTQYF.

This clonotype was observed at least ten times. The V call is TRBV20-1, the J call TRBJ2-7, with D maybe TRBD1 (5 bases). Per germline, CDR1 DFQATT and CDR2 SNEGSKA (reference sequence). The CDR3 is 14 residues long. V lost 0 bases to trimming and J lost 2 bases, with 11 bases between them. The CDR3 sequence: CSARDQQATYEQYF. In DNA form, the CDR3 reads TGCAGTGCTAGAGATCAACAGGCTACCTACGAGCAGTACTTC.

This chain joins TRBV30 and TRBJ2-2; possible D gene TRBD1, 6 bases. Germline CDR1 GTSNPN, CDR2 SVGIG (reference sequence). Deletions cut 2 bases from V and 7 bases from J, with 14 bases between. The CDR3 is 14 amino acids. The CDR3 loop reads CAWSFGGGGGELFF. Here the CDR3 DNA reads TGTGCCTGGAGTTTTGGGGGCGGCGGCGGGGAGCTGTTTTTT. The complete variable domain, with remaining parts taken from reference TRBV30 and TRBJ2-2, reads SQTIHQWPATLVQPVGSPLSLECTVEGTSNPNLYWYRQAAGRGLQLLFYSVGIGQISSEVPQNLSASRPQDRQFILSSKKLLLSDSGFYLCAWSFGGGGGELFFGEGSRLTVL.

This sequence joins TRBV19 and TRBJ1-6, with D maybe TRBD1 (5 bases). CDR3 length: 14 residues. V gave up 5 bases and J gave up 2 bases, with 7 bases separating them. Germline assignment: CDR1 LNHDA and CDR2 SQIVND (reference sequence). The CDR3 region is CASSRQTYNSPLHF. The DNA of the CDR3 is TGTGCCAGTAGTCGACAGACCTATAATTCACCCCTCCACTTT.

This clonotype turned up a few times. The genes are TRBV6-1 and TRBJ2-1; the match to TRBD2 covers 11 bases. The J segment lost 7 bases and the V segment lost 5 bases, leaving 7 bases of the junction unmatched. The germline V gene encodes CDR1 MNHNS and CDR2 SASEGT. The CDR3 is 15 amino acids. CDR3 nucleotide sequence: TGTGCCAGCAGTATTGGGACTAGCGGAAAAAATGAGCAGTTCTTC. It translates to CASSIGTSGKNEQFF.

The chain joins TRBV27 to TRBJ1-2; tentatively, D is TRBD1 (6 bases). CDR1 MNHEY and CDR2 SMNVEV come from the germline V gene (reference sequence). This CDR3 region has 13 residues. The V gene lost 5 bases and the J gene lost 5 bases, with 12 bases spanning the gap. In DNA form, the CDR3 reads TGTGCCAGCAGTCCACAGGGCGGGTATGGCTACACCTTC. Translating it yields CASSPQGGYGYTF.

The rearrangement joins TRBV19 to TRBJ2-7, with D hard to call. Germline-derived CDR1 and CDR2 are LNHDA and SQIVND (reference sequence). Trimming took 1 base from V and 1 from J, leaving 8 bases between them. The CDR3 is 14 amino acids. The CDR3 bases are TGTGCCAGTAGTATAGCGGGCAAGTCCTACGAGCAGTACTTC. Residues: CASSIAGKSYEQYF.

This chain joins TRBV2 and TRBJ2-2; D is uncertain. V was clipped by 1 base and J by 6 bases, with 6 bases between them. In germline, CDR1 is SNHLY, CDR2 FYNNEI. This CDR3 is built from 13 residues. CDR3: CASSEERAGELFF. CDR3 bases: TGTGCCAGCAGTGAAGAGAGAGCCGGGGAGCTGTTTTTT.

This clonotype has more than one count but fewer than ten. This chain joins TRBV23-1 and TRBJ2-5, with 9 bases lining up with TRBD1. Being an ORF, TRBV23-1 has a function that is uncertain. CDR3 size: 15 residues. The V gene end was trimmed by 4 bases and the J gene end by 6 bases; junction bases not matched to a gene: 9. Here the CDR3 DNA reads TGCGCCAGCAGTCGGAAGGACAGGGGAAAGAAGACCCAGTACTTC. Translated, it gives CASSRKDRGKKTQYF.

This clonotype was picked up many times. The gene calls are TRBV29-1 and TRBJ1-1; D call uncertain. CDR1 and CDR2 from the germline V gene are SQVTM and ANQGSEA. The CDR3 length is 14 residues. V was pared by 6 bases and J by 1 base, with 15 bases between. CDR3 amino acids: CSVRAGVSNTEAFF. CDR3 in DNA: TGCAGCGTCCGGGCGGGAGTGTCGAACACTGAAGCTTTCTTT.

Only a few counts were recorded for this clonotype. DNA of the CDR3: TGCAGCGTTGTGGACTTAAGAGACTATGGCTACACCTTC. Translation gives CSVVDLRDYGYTF. The chain couples TRBV29-1 to TRBJ1-2; D gene ambiguous. The V end was cut by 4 bases, the J end by 3 bases, with 12 bases between. CDR3 length equals 13 residues. Germline assignment: CDR1 SQVTM and CDR2 ANQGSEA. The whole variable domain, filled in from reference TRBV29-1 and TRBJ1-2, reads SAVISQKPSRDICQRGTSLTIQCQVDSQVTMMFWYRQQPGQSLTLIATANQGSEATYESGFVIDKFPISRPNLTFSTLTVSNMSPEDSSIYLCSVVDLRDYGYTFGSGTRLTVV.

Here the CDR3 reads CSAAPTLTSGGIDTQYF. The DNA of the CDR3 is TGCAGTGCCGCCCCGACTTTGACTAGCGGGGGGATAGATACGCAGTATTTT. The genes are TRBV20-1 and TRBJ2-3; 13 nucleotides agree with TRBD2. CDR3 size: 17 residues. J lost 5 bases, V lost 6 bases, and 14 bases had no gene match. Germline V lookup: CDR1 DFQATT, CDR2 SNEGSKA (reference sequence).

Ten or more counts support this clonotype. The CDR3 reads CSVYPGQTDNEQFF. DNA for the CDR3: TGCAGCGTCTATCCGGGACAGACAGACAATGAGCAGTTCTTC. V is TRBV29-1 and J is TRBJ2-1, with 7 bases aligning to TRBD1. After removal of 6 bases from V and 5 bases from J, the junction contained 10 bases not matched to a gene. Looked up from germline, CDR1 is SQVTM and CDR2 is ANQGSEA. The CDR3 totals 14 residues.

About this clonotype: A much larger clonotype is one base distant, so this may be a read error. The chain uses TRBV2 and TRBJ1-1; 9 positions agree with TRBD1. Looked up from germline, CDR1 is SNHLY and CDR2 is FYNNEI. There are 14 residues in the CDR3. V shed 3 bases, J shed 11 bases, and the junction held 10 bases outside the gene matches. The CDR3 DNA follows: TGTGCCAGCAGTGATGGGACAGGGAGCGTGGAGGCTTTCTTT. It is translated as CASSDGTGSVEAFF.

This clonotype has a handful of counts. The chain recombines TRBV20-1 with TRBJ2-1; TRBD2 matches at 10 bases. V lost 3 bases to trimming and J lost 10 bases; unmatched junction nucleotides: 15. Germline CDR1 DFQATT, CDR2 SNEGSKA (reference sequence). This CDR3 is 16 amino acids long. DNA of the CDR3: TGCAGTGCTAGTTTTAGGGCGAGCGGGAGGGCTAAGGAGCAGTTCTTC. Translated: CSASFRASGRAKEQFF.

The chain joins TRBV7-8 to TRBJ2-1, with D hard to call. Per the germline V gene, CDR1 is SGHVS and CDR2 is FQNEAQ. CDR3 size: 12 residues. Trimming stripped 3 bases from V and 4 bases from J, with 4 bases between. CDR3 sequence (DNA): TGTGCCAGCAGCTTCCTGTACAATGAGCAGTTCTTC. Its translation: CASSFLYNEQFF.

The sample holds a few counts of this clonotype. The chain combines TRBV7-2 with TRBJ1-2, with 7 positions matching TRBD1. CDR3 length equals 17 residues. From germline, CDR1 is SGHTA and CDR2 FQGNSA. With V trimmed by 4 bases and J by 2 bases, 13 bases remained unmatched. CDR3: CASSSAKQGTFNYGYTF. CDR3 nucleotide sequence: TGTGCCAGCAGCTCAGCTAAACAGGGGACGTTCAACTATGGCTACACCTTC.